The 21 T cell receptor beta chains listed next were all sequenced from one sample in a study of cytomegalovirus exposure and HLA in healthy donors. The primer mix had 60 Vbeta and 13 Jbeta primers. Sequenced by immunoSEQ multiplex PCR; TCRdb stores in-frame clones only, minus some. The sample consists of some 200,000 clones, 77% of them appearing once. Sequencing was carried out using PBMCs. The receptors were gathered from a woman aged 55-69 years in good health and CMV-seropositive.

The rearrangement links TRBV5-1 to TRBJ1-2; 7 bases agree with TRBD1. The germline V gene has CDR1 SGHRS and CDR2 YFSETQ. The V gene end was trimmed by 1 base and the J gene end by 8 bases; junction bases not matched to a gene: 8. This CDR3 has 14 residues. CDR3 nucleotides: TGCGCCAGCAGCTTGCCCGGGACAGAAGGAGGCTACACCTTC. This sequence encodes CASSLPGTEGGYTF.

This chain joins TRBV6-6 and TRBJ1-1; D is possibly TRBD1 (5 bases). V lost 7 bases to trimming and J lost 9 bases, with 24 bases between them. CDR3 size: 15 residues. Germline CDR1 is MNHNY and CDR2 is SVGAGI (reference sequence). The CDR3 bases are TGTGCCAGCACCTGGGGAGGGGACTCAAGGTCTCAAGCTTTCTTT. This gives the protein CASTWGGDSRSQAFF.

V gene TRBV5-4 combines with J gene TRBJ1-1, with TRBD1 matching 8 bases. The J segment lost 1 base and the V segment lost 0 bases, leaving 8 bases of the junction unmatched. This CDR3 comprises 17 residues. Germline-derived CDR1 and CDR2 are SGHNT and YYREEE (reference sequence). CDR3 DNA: TGTGCCAGCAGCTTGGGGGACAGGAGCTGGGGGAACACTGAAGCTTTCTTT. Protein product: CASSLGDRSWGNTEAFF.

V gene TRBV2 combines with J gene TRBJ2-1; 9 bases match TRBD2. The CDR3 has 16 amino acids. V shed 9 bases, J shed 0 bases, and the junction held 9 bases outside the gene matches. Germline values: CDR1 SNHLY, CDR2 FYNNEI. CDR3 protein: CASKGFSGGSYNEQFF. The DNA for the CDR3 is TGTGCCAGTAAGGGATTTAGCGGGGGCTCCTACAATGAGCAGTTCTTC.

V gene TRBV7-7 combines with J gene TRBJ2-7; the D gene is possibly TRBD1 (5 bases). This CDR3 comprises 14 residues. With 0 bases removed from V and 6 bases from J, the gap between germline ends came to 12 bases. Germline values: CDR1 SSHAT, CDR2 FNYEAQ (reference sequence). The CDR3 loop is CASSLAGRACEQYF. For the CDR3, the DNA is TGTGCCAGCAGCTTAGCCGGCAGGGCATGCGAGCAGTACTTC.

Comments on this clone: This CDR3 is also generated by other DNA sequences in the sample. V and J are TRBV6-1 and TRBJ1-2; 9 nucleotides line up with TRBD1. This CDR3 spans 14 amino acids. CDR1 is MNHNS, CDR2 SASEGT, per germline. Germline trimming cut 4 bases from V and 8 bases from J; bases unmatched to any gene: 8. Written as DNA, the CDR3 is TGTGCCAGCAGTGTAGGGACAGGGTCGGACGGCTACACCTTC. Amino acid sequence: CASSVGTGSDGYTF.

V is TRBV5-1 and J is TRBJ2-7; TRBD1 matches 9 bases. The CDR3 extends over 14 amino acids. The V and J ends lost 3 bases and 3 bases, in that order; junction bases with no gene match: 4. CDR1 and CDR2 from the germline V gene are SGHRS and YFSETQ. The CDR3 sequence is CASSSGTGLYEQYF. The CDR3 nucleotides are TGCGCCAGCAGCTCGGGGACAGGGCTCTACGAGCAGTACTTC.

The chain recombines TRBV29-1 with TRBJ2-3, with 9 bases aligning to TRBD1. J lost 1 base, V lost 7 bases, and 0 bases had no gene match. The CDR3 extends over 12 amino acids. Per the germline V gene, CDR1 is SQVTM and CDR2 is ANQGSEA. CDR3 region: CSGDRGTDTQYF. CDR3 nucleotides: TGCAGCGGGGACAGGGGCACAGATACGCAGTATTTT.

CDR3 in DNA: TGTGCCAGTACCCCTCGAAGCGGGAACAACCACGAGCAGTACTTC. This codes for CASTPRSGNNHEQYF. The V gene is TRBV19, the J gene TRBJ2-7, with 7 bases identical to TRBD2. The CDR3 has 15 residues. The V gene end was trimmed by 7 bases and the J gene end by 5 bases; junction bases not matched to a gene: 14. CDR1 and CDR2 (germline): LNHDA, SQIVND (reference sequence).

The CDR3 loop is CASSPAPAFNTDTQYF. The CDR3 nucleotides read TGCGCCAGCAGCCCCGCCCCCGCGTTTAACACAGATACGCAGTATTTT. The chain has TRBV5-1 and TRBJ2-3; no clear D gene. The CDR3 is 16 residues long. The V end was cut by 4 bases, the J end by 2 bases, with 17 bases between. Per germline, CDR1 SGHRS and CDR2 YFSETQ.

This CDR3 reads CASSRLGQGAQPQHF. The CDR3, as DNA: TGTGCCAGCAGTCGGCTCGGACAGGGCGCGCAGCCCCAGCATTTT. This chain joins TRBV6-1 and TRBJ1-5, with TRBD1 matching 8 bases. The CDR3 length is 15 residues. J gave up 7 bases and V 5 bases, and 10 bases lay outside the gene matches. The germline gives CDR1 MNHNS, CDR2 SASEGT.

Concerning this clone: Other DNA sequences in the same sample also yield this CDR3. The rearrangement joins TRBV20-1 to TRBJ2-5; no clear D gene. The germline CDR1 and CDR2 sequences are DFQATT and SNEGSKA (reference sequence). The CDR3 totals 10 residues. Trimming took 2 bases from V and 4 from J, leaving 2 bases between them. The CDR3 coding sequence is TGCAGTGCTAGACGAGAGACCCAGTACTTC. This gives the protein CSARRETQYF.

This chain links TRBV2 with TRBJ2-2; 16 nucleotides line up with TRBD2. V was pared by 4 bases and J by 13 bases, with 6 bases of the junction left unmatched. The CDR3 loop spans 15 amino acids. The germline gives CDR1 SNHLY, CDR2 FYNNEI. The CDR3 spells CASSAGLAGGAPLFF. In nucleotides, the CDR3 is TGTGCCAGCAGTGCGGGACTAGCGGGGGGGGCCCCGCTGTTTTTT.

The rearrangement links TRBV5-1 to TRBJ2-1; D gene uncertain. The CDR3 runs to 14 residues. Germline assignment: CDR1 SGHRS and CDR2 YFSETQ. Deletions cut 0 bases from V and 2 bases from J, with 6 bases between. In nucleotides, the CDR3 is TGCGCCAGCAGCTTGGTTCCAACCTACAATGAGCAGTTCTTC. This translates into CASSLVPTYNEQFF.

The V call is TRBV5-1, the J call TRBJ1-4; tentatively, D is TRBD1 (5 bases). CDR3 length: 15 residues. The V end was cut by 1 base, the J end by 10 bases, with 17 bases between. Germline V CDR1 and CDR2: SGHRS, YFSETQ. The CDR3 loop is CASSLMEGRLGKLFF. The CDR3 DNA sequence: TGCGCCAGCAGCTTGATGGAGGGGAGGCTTGGAAAACTGTTTTTT.

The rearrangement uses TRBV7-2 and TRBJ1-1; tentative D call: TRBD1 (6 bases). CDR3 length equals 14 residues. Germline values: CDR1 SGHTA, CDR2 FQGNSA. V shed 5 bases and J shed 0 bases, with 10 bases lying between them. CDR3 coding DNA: TGTGCCAGCAGCCCCGGACAGCTGAACACTGAAGCTTTCTTT. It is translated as CASSPGQLNTEAFF.

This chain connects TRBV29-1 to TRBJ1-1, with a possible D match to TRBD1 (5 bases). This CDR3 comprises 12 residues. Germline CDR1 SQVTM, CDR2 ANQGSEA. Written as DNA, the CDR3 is TGCAGGGCGGGACGGAGGAACACTGAAGCTTTCTTT. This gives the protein CRAGRRNTEAFF.

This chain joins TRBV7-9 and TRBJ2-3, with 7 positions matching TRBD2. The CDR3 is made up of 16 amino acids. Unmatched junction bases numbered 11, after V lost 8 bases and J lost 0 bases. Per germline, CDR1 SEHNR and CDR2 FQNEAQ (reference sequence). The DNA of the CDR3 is TGTGCCAGCGGAGCGAAGCGGGACCTTAGCACAGATACGCAGTATTTT. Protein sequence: CASGAKRDLSTDTQYF. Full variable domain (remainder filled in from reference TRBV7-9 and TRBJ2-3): DTGVSQNPRHKITKRGQNVTFRCDPISEHNRLYWYRQTLGQGPEFLTYFQNEAQLEKSRLLSDRFSAERPKGSFSTLEIQRTEQGDSAMYLCASGAKRDLSTDTQYFGPGTRLTVL.

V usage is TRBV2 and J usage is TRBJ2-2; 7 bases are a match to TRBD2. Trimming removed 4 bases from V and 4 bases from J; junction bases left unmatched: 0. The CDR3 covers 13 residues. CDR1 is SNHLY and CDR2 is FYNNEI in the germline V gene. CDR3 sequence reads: CASSGGGTGELFF. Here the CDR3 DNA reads TGTGCCAGCAGTGGGGGGGGCACCGGGGAGCTGTTTTTT.

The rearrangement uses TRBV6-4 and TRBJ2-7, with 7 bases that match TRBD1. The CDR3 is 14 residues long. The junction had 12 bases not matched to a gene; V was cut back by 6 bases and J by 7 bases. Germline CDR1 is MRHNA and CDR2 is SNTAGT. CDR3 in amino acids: CASRRWDSWGEQYF. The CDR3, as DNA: TGTGCCAGCAGGCGATGGGACAGCTGGGGGGAGCAGTACTTC.

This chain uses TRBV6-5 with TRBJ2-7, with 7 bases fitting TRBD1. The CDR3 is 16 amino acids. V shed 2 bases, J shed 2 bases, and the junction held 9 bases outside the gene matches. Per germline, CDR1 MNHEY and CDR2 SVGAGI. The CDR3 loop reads CASSYSGGQLTYEQYF. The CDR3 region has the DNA TGTGCCAGCAGTTACAGTGGGGGACAGCTCACCTACGAGCAGTACTTC.